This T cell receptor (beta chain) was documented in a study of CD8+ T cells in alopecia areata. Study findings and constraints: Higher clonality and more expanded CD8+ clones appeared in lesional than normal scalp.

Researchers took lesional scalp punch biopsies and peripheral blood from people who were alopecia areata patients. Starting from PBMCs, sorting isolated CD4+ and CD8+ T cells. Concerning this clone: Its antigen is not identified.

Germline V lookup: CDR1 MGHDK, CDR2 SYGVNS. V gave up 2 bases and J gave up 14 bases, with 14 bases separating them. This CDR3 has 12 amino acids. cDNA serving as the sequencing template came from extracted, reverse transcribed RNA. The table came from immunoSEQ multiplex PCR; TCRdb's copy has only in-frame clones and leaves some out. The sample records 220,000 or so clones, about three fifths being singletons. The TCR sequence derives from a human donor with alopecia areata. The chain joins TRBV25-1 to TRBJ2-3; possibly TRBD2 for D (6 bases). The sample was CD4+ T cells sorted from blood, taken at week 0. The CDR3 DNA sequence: TGTGCCAGCAGTGAAGGGCTAGCGCCGTCGTATTTT. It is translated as CASSEGLAPSYF.